This T cell receptor beta chain was documented in a study of blood T cell repertoires in COVID-19. The study recruited people aged about 18 to 89 years across around 23 US areas. Using immunoSEQ multiplex PCR, the repertoire was profiled, and TCRdb retains in-frame clones only, with some absent. The sample has approximately 240,000 clones; 80% to 90% are singletons. CDR1 SGHAT and CDR2 FQNNGV come from the germline V gene. V shed 0 bases and J shed 6 bases, with 9 bases lying between them. This CDR3 is built from 14 residues. The sequencing sample was made of PBMCs or T cells enriched from blood (not recorded which). The V call is TRBV11-2, the J call TRBJ1-5; D gene ambiguous. This clonotype was obtained from a woman aged 18-35 years in a cohort exposed to, infected with or recovered from COVID-19 (not recorded which). CDR3 in amino acids: CASSLDWSGQPQHF. CDR3 nucleotides: TGTGCCAGCAGCTTAGATTGGTCAGGTCAGCCCCAGCATTTT. The full variable domain, in which reference TRBV11-2 and TRBJ1-5 provide the parts outside the CDR3, is EAGVAQSPRYKIIEKRQSVAFWCNPISGHATLYWYQQILGQGPKLLIQFQNNGVVDDSQLPKDRFSAERLKGVDSTLKIQPAKLEDSAVYLCASSLDWSGQPQHFGDGTRLSIL.